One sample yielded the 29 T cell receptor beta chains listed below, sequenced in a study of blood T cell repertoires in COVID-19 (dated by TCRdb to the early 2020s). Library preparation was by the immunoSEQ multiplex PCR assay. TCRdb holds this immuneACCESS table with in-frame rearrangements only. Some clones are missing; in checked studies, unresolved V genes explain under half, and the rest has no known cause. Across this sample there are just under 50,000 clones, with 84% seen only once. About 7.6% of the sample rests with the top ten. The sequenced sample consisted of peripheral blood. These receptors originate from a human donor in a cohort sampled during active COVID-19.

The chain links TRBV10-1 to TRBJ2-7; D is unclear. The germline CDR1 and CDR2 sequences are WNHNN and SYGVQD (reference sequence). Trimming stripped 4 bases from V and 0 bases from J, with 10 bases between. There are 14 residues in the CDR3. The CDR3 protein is CASSAGHCSYEQYF. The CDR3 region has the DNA TGCGCCAGCAGTGCCGGTCACTGCTCCTACGAGCAGTACTTC.

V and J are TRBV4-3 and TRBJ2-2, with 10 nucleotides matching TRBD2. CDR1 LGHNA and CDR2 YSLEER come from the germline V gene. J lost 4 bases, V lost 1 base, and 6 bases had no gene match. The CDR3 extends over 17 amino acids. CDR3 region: CASSQAPLAGVTGELFF. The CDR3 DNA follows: TGCGCCAGCAGCCAAGCCCCCCTAGCGGGAGTCACCGGGGAGCTGTTTTTT.

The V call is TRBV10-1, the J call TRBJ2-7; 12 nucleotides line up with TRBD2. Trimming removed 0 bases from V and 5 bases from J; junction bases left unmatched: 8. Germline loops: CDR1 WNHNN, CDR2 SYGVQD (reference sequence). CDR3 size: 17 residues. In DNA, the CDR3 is TGCGCCAGCAGTGAGTCGGGGCTAGCGGGAGGGATAAACGAGCAGTACTTC. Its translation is CASSESGLAGGINEQYF.

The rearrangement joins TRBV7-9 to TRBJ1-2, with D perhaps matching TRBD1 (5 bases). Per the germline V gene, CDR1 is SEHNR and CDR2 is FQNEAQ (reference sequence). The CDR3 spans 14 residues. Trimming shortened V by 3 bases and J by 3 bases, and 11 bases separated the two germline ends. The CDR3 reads CASSFPPTDYGYTF. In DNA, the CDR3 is TGTGCCAGCAGCTTCCCCCCGACAGACTATGGCTACACCTTC.

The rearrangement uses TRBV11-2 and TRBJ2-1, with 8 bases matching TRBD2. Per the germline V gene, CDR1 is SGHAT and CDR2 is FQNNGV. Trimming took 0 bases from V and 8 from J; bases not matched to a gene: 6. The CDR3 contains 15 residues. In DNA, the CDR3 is TGTGCCAGCAGCTTAGATCCAGCGGGAGCCTATGAGCAGTTCTTC. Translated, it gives CASSLDPAGAYEQFF.

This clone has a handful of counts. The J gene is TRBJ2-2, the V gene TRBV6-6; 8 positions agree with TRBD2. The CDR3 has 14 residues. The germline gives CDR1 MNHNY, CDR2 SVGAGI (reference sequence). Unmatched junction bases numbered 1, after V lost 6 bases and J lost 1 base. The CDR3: CASRTSGNTGELFF. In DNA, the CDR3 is TGTGCCAGCAGAACTAGCGGGAACACCGGGGAGCTGTTTTTT.

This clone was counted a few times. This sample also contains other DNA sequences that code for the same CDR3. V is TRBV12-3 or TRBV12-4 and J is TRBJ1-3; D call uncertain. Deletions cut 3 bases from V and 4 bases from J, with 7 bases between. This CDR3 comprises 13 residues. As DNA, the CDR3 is TGTGCCAGCAGTTTGGGCGGGGGAAACACCATATATTTT. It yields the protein CASSLGGGNTIYF.

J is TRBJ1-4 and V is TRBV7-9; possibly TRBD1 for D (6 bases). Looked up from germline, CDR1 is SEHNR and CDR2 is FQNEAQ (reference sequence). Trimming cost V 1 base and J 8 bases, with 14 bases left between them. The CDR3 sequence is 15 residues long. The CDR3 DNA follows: TGTGCCAGCAGCTTAGAGCGGACAGTTTCCGAAAAACTGTTTTTT. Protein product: CASSLERTVSEKLFF.

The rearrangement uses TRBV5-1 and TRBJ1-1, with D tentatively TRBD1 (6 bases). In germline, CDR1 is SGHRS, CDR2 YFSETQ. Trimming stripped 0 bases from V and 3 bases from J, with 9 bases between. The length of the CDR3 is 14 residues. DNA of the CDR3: TGCGCCAGCAGCTTGGGGTACAGGGACACTGAAGCTTTCTTT. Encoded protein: CASSLGYRDTEAFF.

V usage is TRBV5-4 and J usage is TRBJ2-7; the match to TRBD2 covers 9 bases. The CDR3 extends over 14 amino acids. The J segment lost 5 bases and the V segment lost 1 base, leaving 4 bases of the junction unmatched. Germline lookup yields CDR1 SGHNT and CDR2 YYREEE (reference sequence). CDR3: CASSLWLAGNEQYF. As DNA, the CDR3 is TGTGCCAGCAGCTTGTGGCTAGCGGGAAACGAGCAGTACTTC.

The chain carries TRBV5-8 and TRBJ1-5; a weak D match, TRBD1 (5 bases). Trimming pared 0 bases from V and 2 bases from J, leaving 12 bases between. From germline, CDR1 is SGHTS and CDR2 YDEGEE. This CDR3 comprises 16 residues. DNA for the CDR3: TGTGCCAGCAGCTTGGTCCGGGGGTCGGGCAATCAGCCCCAGCATTTT. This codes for CASSLVRGSGNQPQHF.

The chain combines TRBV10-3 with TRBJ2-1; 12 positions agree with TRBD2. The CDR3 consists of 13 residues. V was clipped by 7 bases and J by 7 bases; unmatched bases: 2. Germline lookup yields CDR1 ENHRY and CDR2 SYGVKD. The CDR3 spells CAITSGRANEQFF. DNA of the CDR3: TGTGCCATCACTAGCGGGAGGGCAAATGAGCAGTTCTTC.

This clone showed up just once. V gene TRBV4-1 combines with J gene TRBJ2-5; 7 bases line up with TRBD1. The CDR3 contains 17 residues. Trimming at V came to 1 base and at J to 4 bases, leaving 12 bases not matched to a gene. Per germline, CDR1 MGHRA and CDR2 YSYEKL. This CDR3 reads CASSQARTGQGLETQYF. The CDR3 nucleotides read TGCGCCAGCAGCCAAGCTCGGACAGGTCAGGGGCTAGAGACCCAGTACTTC.

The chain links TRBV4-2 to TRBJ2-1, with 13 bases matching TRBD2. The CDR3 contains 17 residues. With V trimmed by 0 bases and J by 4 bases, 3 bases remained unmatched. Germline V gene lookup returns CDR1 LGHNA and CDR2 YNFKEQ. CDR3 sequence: CASSQDRTSGGYNEQFF. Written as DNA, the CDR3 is TGTGCCAGCAGCCAAGATAGGACTAGCGGGGGTTACAATGAGCAGTTCTTC.

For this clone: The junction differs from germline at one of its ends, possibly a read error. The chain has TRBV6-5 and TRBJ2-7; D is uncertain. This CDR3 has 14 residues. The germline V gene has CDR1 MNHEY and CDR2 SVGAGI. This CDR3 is CASSYSLVTYEQYF. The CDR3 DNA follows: TGTGCCAGCAGTTACAGTCTAGTCACCTACGAACAGTACTTC.

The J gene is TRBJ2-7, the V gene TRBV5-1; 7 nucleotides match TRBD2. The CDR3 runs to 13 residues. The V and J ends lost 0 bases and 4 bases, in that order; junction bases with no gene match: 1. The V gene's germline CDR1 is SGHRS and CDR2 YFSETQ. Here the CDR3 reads CASSLVAGYEQYF. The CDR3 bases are TGCGCCAGCAGCTTGGTAGCGGGTTACGAGCAGTACTTC.

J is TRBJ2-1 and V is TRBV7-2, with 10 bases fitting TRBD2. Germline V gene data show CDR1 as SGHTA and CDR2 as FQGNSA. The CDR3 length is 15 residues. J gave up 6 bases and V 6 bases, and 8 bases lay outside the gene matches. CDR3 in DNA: TGTGCCAGCAGTCCAAGCGGGAGGGCCCTCAATGAGCAGTTCTTC. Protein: CASSPSGRALNEQFF.

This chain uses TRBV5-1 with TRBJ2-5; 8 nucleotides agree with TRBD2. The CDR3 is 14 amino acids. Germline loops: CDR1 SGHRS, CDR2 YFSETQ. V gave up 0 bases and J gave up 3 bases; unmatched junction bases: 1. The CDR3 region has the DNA TGCGCCAGCAGCTTGGGAGCGGGAGAAGAGACCCAGTACTTC. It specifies CASSLGAGEETQYF.

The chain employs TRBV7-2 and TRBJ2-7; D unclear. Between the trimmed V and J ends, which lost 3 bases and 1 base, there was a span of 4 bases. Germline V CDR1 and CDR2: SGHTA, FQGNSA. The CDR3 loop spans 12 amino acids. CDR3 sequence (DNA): TGTGCCAGCAGCTTCCCTTCCTACGAGCAGTACTTC. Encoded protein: CASSFPSYEQYF.

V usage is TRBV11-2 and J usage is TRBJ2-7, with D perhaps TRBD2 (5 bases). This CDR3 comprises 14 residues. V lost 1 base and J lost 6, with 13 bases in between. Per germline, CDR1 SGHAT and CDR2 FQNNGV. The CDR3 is CASSLVARAFEQYF. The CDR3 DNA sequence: TGTGCCAGCAGCTTAGTTGCGAGGGCCTTCGAGCAGTACTTC.

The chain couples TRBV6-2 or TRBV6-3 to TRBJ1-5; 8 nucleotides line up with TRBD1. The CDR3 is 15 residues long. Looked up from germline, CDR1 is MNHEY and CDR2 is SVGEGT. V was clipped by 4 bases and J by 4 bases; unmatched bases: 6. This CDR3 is CASSLGQAINQPQHF. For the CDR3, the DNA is TGTGCCAGCAGTTTGGGACAGGCGATAAATCAGCCCCAGCATTTT.

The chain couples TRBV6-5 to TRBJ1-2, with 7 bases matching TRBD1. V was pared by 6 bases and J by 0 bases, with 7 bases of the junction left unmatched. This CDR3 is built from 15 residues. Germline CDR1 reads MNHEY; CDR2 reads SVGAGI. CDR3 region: CASRPRTGANYGYTF. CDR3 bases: TGTGCCAGCAGGCCCCGGACAGGAGCTAACTATGGCTACACCTTC.

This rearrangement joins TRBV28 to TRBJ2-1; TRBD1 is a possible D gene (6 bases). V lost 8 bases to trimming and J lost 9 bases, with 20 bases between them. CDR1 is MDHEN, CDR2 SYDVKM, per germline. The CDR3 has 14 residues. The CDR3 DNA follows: TGTGCCAGCCTCGAACAGGGAAGGTTGGGTGAGCAGTTCTTC. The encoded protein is CASLEQGRLGEQFF.

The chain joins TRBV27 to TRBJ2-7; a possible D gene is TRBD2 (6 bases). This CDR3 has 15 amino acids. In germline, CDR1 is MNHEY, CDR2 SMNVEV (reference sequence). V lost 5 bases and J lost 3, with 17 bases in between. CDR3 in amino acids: CASSPSPRGSYEQYF. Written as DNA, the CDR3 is TGTGCCAGCAGTCCTAGTCCCCGGGGGAGCTACGAGCAGTACTTC.

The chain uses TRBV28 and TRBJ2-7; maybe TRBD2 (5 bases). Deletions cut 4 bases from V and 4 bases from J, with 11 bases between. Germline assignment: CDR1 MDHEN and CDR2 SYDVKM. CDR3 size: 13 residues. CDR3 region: CASSSPEGYEQYF. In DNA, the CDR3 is TGTGCCAGCAGTTCCCCCGAGGGATACGAGCAGTACTTC.

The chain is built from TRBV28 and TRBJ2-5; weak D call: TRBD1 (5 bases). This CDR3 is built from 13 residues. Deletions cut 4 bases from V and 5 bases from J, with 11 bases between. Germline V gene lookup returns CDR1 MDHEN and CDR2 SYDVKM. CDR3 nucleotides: TGTGCCAGCAGTTCCCCCCACAGGGAGACCCAGTACTTC. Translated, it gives CASSSPHRETQYF.

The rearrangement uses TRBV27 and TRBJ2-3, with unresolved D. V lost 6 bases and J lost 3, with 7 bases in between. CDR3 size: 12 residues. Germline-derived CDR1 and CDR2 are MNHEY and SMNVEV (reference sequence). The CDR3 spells CASSPGTDTQYF. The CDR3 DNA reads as TGTGCCAGCAGCCCCGGTACAGATACGCAGTATTTT.

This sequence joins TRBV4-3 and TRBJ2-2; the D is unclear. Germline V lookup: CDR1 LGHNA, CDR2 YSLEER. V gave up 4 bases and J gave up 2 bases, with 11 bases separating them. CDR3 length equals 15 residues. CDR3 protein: CASSPHPVNTGELFF. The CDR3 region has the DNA TGCGCCAGCAGCCCCCACCCGGTTAACACCGGGGAGCTGTTTTTT.

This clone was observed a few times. The CDR3 loop reads CASSPQGGEQYF. CDR3 bases: TGTGCCAGCAGCCCACAGGGTGGCGAGCAGTACTTC. The rearrangement links TRBV7-9 to TRBJ2-7, with D possibly matching TRBD1 (6 bases). Germline V CDR1 and CDR2: SEHNR, FQNEAQ (reference sequence). Trimming took off 5 bases at V and 6 bases at J, with 11 bases between the two ends. CDR3 size: 12 residues.